The T cell receptor (beta chain) under discussion was sequenced for a study of human T cells and chemical hapten exposure. Regarding the study as a whole: There was no change with DPC sensitization in TCRs above 1 in 1000 frequency.

CDR1 and CDR2 (germline): LNHDA, SQIVND (reference sequence). V was cut by 5 bases and J by 8 bases, with 13 bases left in between. CDR3 size: 13 residues. With respect to this clonotype: Antigen specificity is unknown.

TCRdb re-called the RACE reads through MiXCR, storing one row per CDR3 protein. The profile shows about 360,000 distinct CDR3 sequences, about 7% of them singletons. Documented time point: patch test 1, 2 weeks after DPC sensitization. As for treatment: therapeutic diphenylcyclopropenone sensitization with weekly scalp DPC. The sample in question was whole blood, obtained in connection with sensitization to the hapten diphenylcyclopropenone (DPC). This receptor was identified in a woman under 30 with alopecia areata. Some clones in this sample may be carry-over from other donors' samples. This chain joins TRBV19 and TRBJ2-1; unclear D gene. CDR3 sequence reads: CASSPELRHEQFF. The CDR3 nucleotides are TGTGCCAGTAGTCCGGAACTAAGGCATGAGCAGTTCTTC. Together with reference TRBV19 and TRBJ2-1, the CDR3 gives the full variable domain: DGGITQSPKYLFRKEGQNVTLSCEQNLNHDAMYWYRQDPGQGLRLIYYSQIVNDFQKGDIAEGYSVSREKKESFPLTVTSAQKNPTAFYLCASSPELRHEQFFGPGTRLTVL.